These T cell receptor beta chains were read from a single sample in a study of T cells after yellow fever vaccination. TCRdb independently ran MiXCR on the 5' RACE reads; one entry per CDR3 protein. The sample holds a few hundred thousand distinct CDR3 sequences, approximately 10% seen once. The material sequenced was CD4+ T cells sorted from PBMCs, taken 5 days after the yellow fever booster vaccination. The receptors here all came from a man aged 18 to 29 who received the YFV17D yellow fever vaccine. The CDR3 runs from the conserved cysteine through the conserved F or W. D genes are given only for firm matches. Size tells how often a clone was seen (once, few, many) or the class of an expanded clone, and some rows leave it out.

TRBV6-2/TRBV6-3	-	TRBJ2-7	-	TGTGCCAGCAGTTACCTGCGGGGTCCCTACGAGCAGTACTTC	CASSYLRGPYEQYF
TRBV20-1	-	TRBJ1-5	TRBD1	TGCAGTGCTAAGACAGGGTATAGCAATCAGCCCCAGCATTTT	CSAKTGYSNQPQHF
TRBV12-3/TRBV12-4	-	TRBJ2-5	-	TGTGCCAGCAGTTCCTTCGGTGGATGGGAGACCCAGTACTTC	CASSSFGGWETQYF
TRBV20-1	-	TRBJ1-1	-	TGCAGTGCCCTAGACGCCCGCCTAAACACTGAAGCTTTCTTT	CSALDARLNTEAFF
TRBV4-2	few	TRBJ1-2	TRBD1	TGTGCCAGCAGCCAAGATCCCCAGGGGGCTGACGGCTACACCTTC	CASSQDPQGADGYTF
TRBV7-2	few	TRBJ2-3	-	TGTGCCAGCAGCTTACCTCGATATCAACCTGCCCCCCCAGATACGCAGTATTTT	CASSLPRYQPAPPDTQYF
TRBV20-1	few	TRBJ2-2	-	TGCAGTGCGCCAACAGGGACCACCGGGGAGCTGTTTTTT	CSAPTGTTGELFF
TRBV5-1	-	TRBJ2-3	TRBD2	TGCGCCAGCAGCCCCAGCGGGGTTACGCAGTATTTT	CASSPSGVTQYF
TRBV20-1	-	TRBJ1-4	-	TGCAGTGCAACCGGGCCCCGCGGACTGTTTTTT	CSATGPRGLFF
TRBV4-2	many	TRBJ2-7	-	TGTGCCAGCAGCCCTCTGCTGGGTACGGCCTCCTACGAGCAGTACTTC	CASSPLLGTASYEQYF
TRBV6-6	few	TRBJ1-1	TRBD1	TGTGCCAGCAGTTATTCCAGGGGGCCCGGGAGCCCTGAAGCTTTCTTT	CASSYSRGPGSPEAFF
TRBV7-2	-	TRBJ2-2	-	TGTGCCAGCAGCTTAAAGTCAGGGAGCACCGGGGAGCTGTTTTTT	CASSLKSGSTGELFF
TRBV2	-	TRBJ2-1	TRBD2	TGTGCCAGCAGTGTGGCGGCTAGCGGGGGGTCGTACAATGAGCAGTTCTTC	CASSVAASGGSYNEQFF